Below are 28 T cell receptor beta chains sequenced from a single sample in a study of shared clonotypes between healthy human individuals. Method: immunoSEQ multiplex PCR; TCRdb's copy keeps in-frame clones and lacks some. This sample has about 960,000 clones, with around 80% found just once. Sequences were obtained from memory CD4+ T cells sorted from blood. The subset here: CD45RA-negative fraction. These receptors originate from a man between 18 and 35 years old in good health.

The chain is built from TRBV7-2 and TRBJ2-7, with 8 bases matching TRBD2. This CDR3 has 14 amino acids. In germline, CDR1 is SGHTA, CDR2 FQGNSA. Trimming at V came to 4 bases and at J to 2 bases, leaving 4 bases not matched to a gene. The CDR3 protein is CASSWAGGPYEQYF. For the CDR3, the DNA is TGTGCCAGCAGCTGGGCGGGGGGTCCCTACGAGCAGTACTTC.

The chain links TRBV4-3 to TRBJ2-2; D unresolved. Germline V gives CDR1 LGHNA, CDR2 YSLEER. The CDR3 extends over 13 amino acids. The chain's CDR3 is CATSQLNTGELFF. DNA for the CDR3: TGCGCAACGTCCCAGCTGAACACCGGGGAGCTGTTTTTT.

V is TRBV5-6 and J is TRBJ1-4; no definite D call. V was clipped by 4 bases and J by 0 bases, with 7 bases between them. CDR1 SGHDT and CDR2 YYEEEE come from the germline V gene. The CDR3 spans 14 residues. DNA for the CDR3: TGTGCCAGCAGCATGAGGACAACTAATGAAAAACTGTTTTTT. Its translation: CASSMRTTNEKLFF.

This clone was observed a few times. The rearrangement uses TRBV4-2 and TRBJ1-4, with TRBD1 as a possible D gene (6 bases). CDR3 length equals 17 residues. With 0 bases removed from V and 6 bases from J, the gap between germline ends came to 17 bases. CDR1 and CDR2 from the germline V gene are LGHNA and YNFKEQ. The CDR3 here is CASSQDPGGGGDEKLFF. The CDR3 DNA sequence: TGTGCCAGCAGCCAAGACCCCGGAGGGGGAGGAGATGAAAAACTGTTTTTT.

The CDR3 region has the DNA TGTGCCAGCAGCTTGGACAGGGTCGGCACAGATACGCAGTATTTT. Translating gives CASSLDRVGTDTQYF. V usage is TRBV5-6 and J usage is TRBJ2-3; D is possibly TRBD1 (6 bases). The CDR3 sequence is 15 residues long. Germline CDR1 is SGHDT and CDR2 is YYEEEE. V was cut by 0 bases and J by 1 base, with 9 bases left in between.

Of note for this clone: Other DNA sequences in this specimen translate into the identical CDR3. The chain carries TRBV7-9 and TRBJ2-3; 7 bases map to TRBD2. Trimming took 3 bases from V and 3 from J; bases not matched to a gene: 3. The CDR3 runs 14 residues. CDR1 is SEHNR, CDR2 FQNEAQ, per germline (reference sequence). The CDR3 is CASSFEGLTDTQYF. CDR3 DNA: TGTGCCAGCAGCTTCGAGGGACTAACAGATACGCAGTATTTT.

The CDR3 here is CASSRDNNYGYTF. The DNA for the CDR3 is TGCGCCAGCAGTAGGGACAATAACTATGGCTACACCTTC. This chain connects TRBV4-1 to TRBJ1-2; the D gene is possibly TRBD1 (6 bases). CDR3 size: 13 residues. Trimming removed 6 bases from V and 1 base from J, with 9 bases in between. Germline V lookup: CDR1 MGHRA, CDR2 YSYEKL.

Regarding this clone: This CDR3 is also generated by other DNA sequences in the sample. This chain links TRBV25-1 with TRBJ1-1; unclear D gene. The CDR3 loop spans 12 amino acids. The V gene lost 2 bases and the J gene lost 8 bases, with 9 bases spanning the gap. Germline V gene lookup returns CDR1 MGHDK and CDR2 SYGVNS. The CDR3 here is CASSENGPEAFF. The CDR3 DNA follows: TGTGCCAGCAGTGAAAATGGCCCCGAAGCTTTCTTT.

The chain has TRBV7-2 and TRBJ2-7; maybe TRBD2 (5 bases). The germline CDR1 and CDR2 sequences are SGHTA and FQGNSA. CDR3 length: 16 amino acids. V was clipped by 2 bases and J by 0 bases, with 14 bases between them. The CDR3, as DNA: TGTGCCAGCAGCTTATCGCGCGCGGGCCCCTCCTACGAGCAGTACTTC. This translates into CASSLSRAGPSYEQYF.

The chain links TRBV18 to TRBJ2-2; D is uncertain. The CDR3 has 15 residues. Germline lookup yields CDR1 KGHSH and CDR2 LQKENI. The V end lost 1 base, the J end lost 6 bases, and 12 bases lay between the germline ends. CDR3 amino acids: CASSPQDGSAGELFF. In DNA, the CDR3 is TGTGCCAGCTCACCACAAGATGGTTCGGCCGGGGAGCTGTTTTTT.

V gene TRBV5-1 combines with J gene TRBJ1-2; no reliable D call. V shed 6 bases and J shed 8 bases, with 17 bases lying between them. Germline-derived CDR1 and CDR2 are SGHRS and YFSETQ. The CDR3 covers 13 residues. The CDR3 loop reads CASNLDGRGGYTF. DNA of the CDR3: TGCGCCAGCAACCTTGACGGGAGAGGCGGCTACACCTTC.

The chain combines TRBV30 with TRBJ1-3; D might be TRBD1 (5 bases). The CDR3 consists of 13 residues. V lost 4 bases, J lost 4 bases, and 11 bases lay in between. Germline CDR1 reads GTSNPN; CDR2 reads SVGIG (reference sequence). CDR3 residues: CAWNQGTGNTIYF. CDR3 nucleotide sequence: TGTGCCTGGAACCAGGGTACCGGAAACACCATATATTTT.

The chain uses TRBV4-2 and TRBJ2-7, with 8 bases lining up with TRBD1. J was trimmed by 3 bases and V by 5 bases; bases with no gene match: 12. Germline CDR1 is LGHNA and CDR2 is YNFKEQ. This CDR3 is 16 amino acids long. In DNA form, the CDR3 reads TGTGCCAGCAGCTCCGTTGGGGCAGGGGGCTTCTACGAGCAGTACTTC. Amino acids: CASSSVGAGGFYEQYF.

The V and J genes are TRBV7-9 and TRBJ2-2; D is uncertain. The CDR3 spans 14 residues. Per germline, CDR1 SEHNR and CDR2 FQNEAQ (reference sequence). V dropped 2 bases and J dropped 1 base, with 5 bases sitting between them. The CDR3 here is CASSLQLNTGELFF. The CDR3 DNA sequence: TGTGCCAGCAGCTTACAACTGAACACCGGGGAGCTGTTTTTT.

This chain joins TRBV2 and TRBJ2-7, with D perhaps matching TRBD2 (6 bases). The CDR3 covers 12 residues. The germline V and J ends were trimmed by 11 bases and 2 bases, with 13 bases remaining between them. Germline CDR1 is SNHLY and CDR2 is FYNNEI. The CDR3 nucleotides read TGTGCCGGGCGGGCGGGGACCTACGAGCAGTACTTC. It codes for CAGRAGTYEQYF.

The chain has TRBV7-9 and TRBJ2-3; TRBD2 might be the D (8 bases). The germline gives CDR1 SEHNR, CDR2 FQNEAQ (reference sequence). Trimming removed 5 bases from V and 2 bases from J, with 23 bases in between. The CDR3 contains 18 residues. CDR3 amino acids: CASSLRTGGGSYTDTQYF. The CDR3 DNA follows: TGTGCCAGCAGCCTTCGGACAGGCGGGGGGTCTTACACAGATACGCAGTATTTT.

This clone came up once. The chain links TRBV5-1 to TRBJ2-5; possibly TRBD2 for D (5 bases). Trimming stripped 0 bases from V and 5 bases from J, with 14 bases between. This CDR3 contains 15 residues. Germline CDR1 reads SGHRS; CDR2 reads YFSETQ. For the CDR3, the DNA is TGCGCCAGCAGCTTGGCGCCGGGGTCCCGGGAGACCCAGTACTTC. As protein: CASSLAPGSRETQYF.

The chain uses TRBV18 and TRBJ2-3; D not certain. Trimming removed 3 bases from V and 2 bases from J, with 6 bases in between. Germline CDR1 and CDR2: KGHSH and LQKENI. This CDR3 spans 13 amino acids. The CDR3 DNA sequence: TGTGCCAGCTCACCGGAGCTCACAGATACGCAGTATTTT. Translating it yields CASSPELTDTQYF.

The chain joins TRBV29-1 to TRBJ2-3; D gene ambiguous. Germline values: CDR1 SQVTM, CDR2 ANQGSEA. The CDR3 is made up of 12 amino acids. The V and J ends lost 1 base and 2 bases respectively, with 4 bases between them. CDR3 in DNA: TGCAGCGTTGAAGCGTACACAGATACGCAGTATTTT. As protein: CSVEAYTDTQYF.

This chain links TRBV9 with TRBJ1-4; D is uncertain. Germline CDR1 and CDR2: SGDLS and YYNGEE. Trimming took off 0 bases at V and 2 bases at J, with 8 bases between the two ends. This CDR3 comprises 15 residues. DNA of the CDR3: TGTGCCAGCAGCGTAGGGCAGCCCACTAATGAAAAACTGTTTTTT. Amino acid sequence: CASSVGQPTNEKLFF.

The chain uses TRBV5-4 and TRBJ2-2, with 11 bases aligning to TRBD2. CDR3 length equals 16 residues. The V gene's germline CDR1 is SGHNT and CDR2 YYREEE (reference sequence). V shed 4 bases, J shed 3 bases, and the junction held 5 bases outside the gene matches. In nucleotides, the CDR3 is TGTGCCAGCAGCGCTAGCGGGAGGAAGGACACCGGGGAGCTGTTTTTT. Translating gives CASSASGRKDTGELFF.

V and J are TRBV7-8 and TRBJ1-1; D possibly corresponds to TRBD1 (6 bases). V shed 4 bases and J shed 3 bases, with 9 bases lying between them. CDR1 SGHVS and CDR2 FQNEAQ come from the germline V gene. The CDR3 loop spans 13 amino acids. The CDR3 DNA follows: TGTGCCAGCAGCTCCGACAGGTACACTGAAGCTTTCTTT. Translation gives CASSSDRYTEAFF. Variable domain in full (rest from reference TRBV7-8 and TRBJ1-1): GAGVSQSPRYKVAKRGQDVALRCDPISGHVSLFWYQQALGQGPEFLTYFQNEAQLDKSGLPSDRFFAERPEGSVSTLKIQRTQQEDSAVYLCASSSDRYTEAFFGQGTRLTVV.

This clone was seen only once. The chain carries TRBV29-1 and TRBJ1-3, with D unclear. CDR1 is SQVTM and CDR2 is ANQGSEA in the germline V gene. Deletions cut 4 bases from V and 9 bases from J, with 16 bases between. The length of the CDR3 is 13 residues. The CDR3, as DNA: TGCAGCGTTGGATGGGCTGAGGGTTCCACCATATATTTT. Amino acids: CSVGWAEGSTIYF.

The chain combines TRBV7-9 with TRBJ2-5, with unresolved D. Deletions cut 5 bases from V and 0 bases from J, with 7 bases between. CDR3 size: 13 residues. Germline loops: CDR1 SEHNR, CDR2 FQNEAQ (reference sequence). The CDR3 DNA sequence: TGTGCCAGCAGCCCACGGTACCAAGAGACCCAGTACTTC. Amino acid sequence: CASSPRYQETQYF.

The rearrangement uses TRBV6-5 and TRBJ2-7; D perhaps matches TRBD2 (5 bases). The CDR3 has 12 residues. Germline CDR1 and CDR2: MNHEY and SVGAGI. V lost 6 bases and J lost 6, with 12 bases in between. As DNA, the CDR3 is TGTGCCAGCAGCCAACTCCGGGGCGAGCAGTACTTC. This sequence encodes CASSQLRGEQYF.

This clone has only a few counts. The chain carries TRBV6-5 and TRBJ2-7; maybe TRBD1 (6 bases). The CDR3 runs 14 residues. Trimming removed 5 bases from V and 1 base from J, with 12 bases in between. The V gene's germline CDR1 is MNHEY and CDR2 SVGAGI. The CDR3 reads CASSKGTNSYEQYF. DNA of the CDR3: TGTGCCAGCAGTAAGGGGACAAATTCCTACGAGCAGTACTTC.

In DNA, the CDR3 is TGTGCCTGGAGTGTAGGAAACGAGCAGTACTTC. Protein product: CAWSVGNEQYF. This chain links TRBV30 with TRBJ2-7; no definite D call. The CDR3 extends over 11 amino acids. Germline V lookup: CDR1 GTSNPN, CDR2 SVGIG (reference sequence). Deletions cut 0 bases from V and 5 bases from J, with 5 bases between.

The chain uses TRBV10-3 and TRBJ2-7; TRBD2 aligns across 16 bases. The CDR3 spans 19 residues. Looked up from germline, CDR1 is ENHRY and CDR2 is SYGVKD. Germline trimming cut 5 bases from V and 5 bases from J; bases unmatched to any gene: 15. This CDR3 reads CAISPGEGLAGGPGHEQYF. In DNA, the CDR3 is TGTGCCATCAGTCCAGGGGAGGGACTAGCGGGAGGGCCCGGCCACGAGCAGTACTTC.